This T cell receptor (beta chain) was sequenced for a study of T cells in Graves' hyperthyroidism and ophthalmopathy. General observations from the study: Classification by a 13 V-J model distinguished ophthalmopathy from stable hyperthyroidism. Blood also contained most expanded thyroid clonotypes above 0.001.

V gave up 0 bases and J gave up 5 bases, with 11 bases separating them. CDR1 and CDR2 from the germline V gene are SGDLS and YYNGEE. The CDR3 spans 14 residues. Each 10 ml fresh peripheral blood draw supplied the PBMCs. TCR beta CDR3 regions were amplified from RNA. Carried out on the TCR CDR3, a first-round RT-PCR used the HTBI primer set. TCRdb reprocessed the multiplex PCR reads with MiXCR, giving one entry per CDR3 protein. The sample comprises about 290,000 distinct CDR3 sequences, 13% to 15% of which are singletons, and over 25% rests with the top ten. Remarks on this clonotype: The antigen is undetermined.

Sequenced input: blood. The chain has TRBV9 and TRBJ2-5; D possibly corresponds to TRBD2 (6 bases). The sequence derives from a woman in her forties or fifties with Graves' hyperthyroidism that later progressed to Graves' ophthalmopathy. CDR3 DNA: TGTGCCAGCAGCGTAGACGGGAGAGACGAGACCCAGTACTTC. Amino acid sequence: CASSVDGRDETQYF.